This is a list of T cell receptor beta chains from one sample in a study of blood T cell repertoires in COVID-19. Measured with immunoSEQ multiplex PCR; TCRdb has only the in-frame clones, and not every one. The table shows 25,000 to 30,000 clones, with about two thirds occurring only once. The source material was peripheral blood. Receptors originate from a boy between 2 and 15 years old with active or convalescent COVID-19. CDR3s include the opening cysteine and the closing phenylalanine or tryptophan. Each record gives: D gene, clone size, V gene, J gene, CDR3 DNA, CDR3 protein. D genes are given only for firm matches. Size is stated for part of the rows, as once, few or many counts, or as a class when the clone is expanded.

d_call: TRBD1
clone_size: -
v_call: TRBV10-1
j_call: TRBJ1-6
cdr3_nt: TGCGCCAGCTCCCCGGGACAGAGAGATTCACCCCTCCACTTT
cdr3_aa: CASSPGQRDSPLHF

d_call: TRBD2
clone_size: -
v_call: TRBV7-9
j_call: TRBJ2-2
cdr3_nt: TGTGCCAGCAGCCCTAGCGGGGGGGTCACCGGGGAGCTGTTTTTT
cdr3_aa: CASSPSGGVTGELFF

d_call: TRBD2
clone_size: -
v_call: TRBV24-1
j_call: TRBJ2-3
cdr3_nt: TGTGCCACCAGTGCTACTGGACTAGCGGGGGGCACAGATACGCAGTATTTT
cdr3_aa: CATSATGLAGGTDTQYF

d_call: TRBD1
clone_size: -
v_call: TRBV3-1/TRBV3-2
j_call: TRBJ1-1
cdr3_nt: TGTGCCAGCAGCCAAGATAGCGACAGGGCGGCTTTCTTT
cdr3_aa: CASSQDSDRAAFF

d_call: -
clone_size: -
v_call: TRBV18
j_call: TRBJ2-1
cdr3_nt: TGTGCCAGCTCACGACAGGTCGAGCAGTTCTTC
cdr3_aa: CASSRQVEQFF

d_call: TRBD1
clone_size: -
v_call: TRBV10-3
j_call: TRBJ2-3
cdr3_nt: TGTGCCATCAGTGCCCTTCGGGGACAGGCTTTTACAGATACGCAGTATTTT
cdr3_aa: CAISALRGQAFTDTQYF

d_call: TRBD1
clone_size: few
v_call: TRBV14
j_call: TRBJ1-2
cdr3_nt: TGTGCCAGCAGCCCCAGGACAGGGAGCCTGGGCTACACCTTC
cdr3_aa: CASSPRTGSLGYTF

d_call: -
clone_size: few
v_call: TRBV11-2
j_call: TRBJ2-7
cdr3_nt: TGTGCCAGCAGTCTCTTCCCCCTAGGAAACGAGCAGTACTTC
cdr3_aa: CASSLFPLGNEQYF

d_call: -
clone_size: -
v_call: TRBV3-1/TRBV3-2
j_call: TRBJ1-3
cdr3_nt: TGTGCCAGCTCACTAGGGGGAAACACCATATATTTT
cdr3_aa: CASSLGGNTIYF

d_call: -
clone_size: -
v_call: TRBV30
j_call: TRBJ2-7
cdr3_nt: TGTGCCTGGAACCCGGGACATCTCTCCTACGAGCAGTACTTC
cdr3_aa: CAWNPGHLSYEQYF

d_call: -
clone_size: -
v_call: TRBV19
j_call: TRBJ2-7
cdr3_nt: TGTGCCAGTAGTATACTGGCCCAGTCCTACGAGCAGTACTTC
cdr3_aa: CASSILAQSYEQYF

d_call: -
clone_size: -
v_call: TRBV21-1
j_call: TRBJ1-1
cdr3_nt: TGTGCCAGCGCCCCGCTATGGCAGGTTGAAGCTTTCTTT
cdr3_aa: CASAPLWQVEAFF

d_call: -
clone_size: many
v_call: TRBV30
j_call: TRBJ1-6
cdr3_nt: TGTGCCTGGGACAGAACCAATTCACCCCTCCACTTT
cdr3_aa: CAWDRTNSPLHF

d_call: -
clone_size: few
v_call: TRBV19
j_call: TRBJ2-3
cdr3_nt: TGTGCCAGTAGTAGGGGCCTTCCAACGGATACGCAGTATTTT
cdr3_aa: CASSRGLPTDTQYF

d_call: TRBD1
clone_size: -
v_call: TRBV5-1
j_call: TRBJ1-2
cdr3_nt: TGCGCCAGCAGCTTACCCGACAGGGGAATCCATGGCTACACCTTC
cdr3_aa: CASSLPDRGIHGYTF

d_call: -
clone_size: -
v_call: TRBV29-1
j_call: TRBJ2-2
cdr3_nt: TGCAGCGTTGAGAGCCCGGGGGAGCTGTTTTTT
cdr3_aa: CSVESPGELFF

d_call: -
clone_size: -
v_call: TRBV7-8
j_call: TRBJ2-1
cdr3_nt: TGTGCCAGCAGCCCCCTGCGTGAGCAGTTCTTC
cdr3_aa: CASSPLREQFF

d_call: -
clone_size: -
v_call: TRBV3-1/TRBV3-2
j_call: TRBJ1-4
cdr3_nt: TGTGCCAGCAGCGCTGGAAGGATCGCGGGGCATGAAAAACTGTTTTTT
cdr3_aa: CASSAGRIAGHEKLFF

d_call: -
clone_size: -
v_call: TRBV27
j_call: TRBJ1-5
cdr3_nt: TGTGCCAGCACCACGGGGGGCCTAGGTCAGCCCCAGCATTTT
cdr3_aa: CASTTGGLGQPQHF

d_call: TRBD2
clone_size: -
v_call: TRBV4-1
j_call: TRBJ2-1
cdr3_nt: TGCGCCAGCAGCCAAGATTGGTGGAGCGGGAGTGGTTACAATGAGCAGTTCTTC
cdr3_aa: CASSQDWWSGSGYNEQFF

d_call: TRBD1
clone_size: -
v_call: TRBV2
j_call: TRBJ2-1
cdr3_nt: TGTGCCAGCAGTGAAGCGGCCGGGACAGGGGCGGAAAATGAGCAGTTCTTC
cdr3_aa: CASSEAAGTGAENEQFF

d_call: -
clone_size: -
v_call: TRBV29-1
j_call: TRBJ2-3
cdr3_nt: TGCAGCGCCTGGTCCATGGGCGATACGCAGTATTTT
cdr3_aa: CSAWSMGDTQYF

d_call: -
clone_size: few
v_call: TRBV20-1
j_call: TRBJ1-1
cdr3_nt: TGCAGTGCCTGGGGCTTTGAAGCTTTCTTT
cdr3_aa: CSAWGFEAFF

d_call: -
clone_size: -
v_call: TRBV19
j_call: TRBJ2-5
cdr3_nt: TGTGCCAGTAGTACCTCCCCCGGCAGGGCACTGGTCGAGACCCAGTACTTC
cdr3_aa: CASSTSPGRALVETQYF

d_call: -
clone_size: few
v_call: TRBV5-1
j_call: TRBJ2-7
cdr3_nt: TGCGCCAGCAGCTCTACGGGACTCGGGTCTGATGAGCAGTACTTC
cdr3_aa: CASSSTGLGSDEQYF

d_call: -
clone_size: -
v_call: TRBV4-3
j_call: TRBJ1-5
cdr3_nt: TGCGCCAGCAGCCGAGGGTGGGGACAGCCCCAGCATTTT
cdr3_aa: CASSRGWGQPQHF

d_call: TRBD1
clone_size: once
v_call: TRBV2
j_call: TRBJ1-5
cdr3_nt: TGTGCCAGCAGTCCGGGACAGGGCTACAATCAGCCCCAGCATTTT
cdr3_aa: CASSPGQGYNQPQHF

d_call: -
clone_size: -
v_call: TRBV10-3
j_call: TRBJ1-1
cdr3_nt: TGTGCCATCAGTTCCCCTTCGGGGGGAACCACTGAAGCTTTCTTT
cdr3_aa: CAISSPSGGTTEAFF

d_call: TRBD1
clone_size: -
v_call: TRBV7-2
j_call: TRBJ1-5
cdr3_nt: TGTGCCAGGAAGGGACAGAGCAATCAGCCCCAGCATTTT
cdr3_aa: CARKGQSNQPQHF

d_call: -
clone_size: -
v_call: TRBV9
j_call: TRBJ2-3
cdr3_nt: TGTGCCAGCAGCGTAGTTTCGGGGGGCCGGGATACGCAGTATTTT
cdr3_aa: CASSVVSGGRDTQYF

d_call: TRBD1
clone_size: -
v_call: TRBV27
j_call: TRBJ2-3
cdr3_nt: TGTGCCAGCAGACGCTACAGGGGGCACTGGACAGATACGCAGTATTTT
cdr3_aa: CASRRYRGHWTDTQYF

d_call: -
clone_size: -
v_call: TRBV28
j_call: TRBJ1-2
cdr3_nt: TGTGCCAGCAGTTTAAGGAACAGGGCGAGGAGGGGCTACACCTTC
cdr3_aa: CASSLRNRARRGYTF

d_call: TRBD1
clone_size: -
v_call: TRBV4-3
j_call: TRBJ1-5
cdr3_nt: TGCGCCAGCAGCCAGAGCGTACAGGGGTATGGCAATCAGCCCCAGCATTTT
cdr3_aa: CASSQSVQGYGNQPQHF

d_call: TRBD2
clone_size: -
v_call: TRBV6-2/TRBV6-3
j_call: TRBJ2-5
cdr3_nt: TGTGCCAGCAGTTACCCGGGACTAGCGGCCCAAGAGACCCAGTACTTC
cdr3_aa: CASSYPGLAAQETQYF

d_call: -
clone_size: -
v_call: TRBV2
j_call: TRBJ2-5
cdr3_nt: TGTGCCAGCAGCCGGAACAGAGGGGGCCAAGAGACCCAGTACTTC
cdr3_aa: CASSRNRGGQETQYF

d_call: TRBD2
clone_size: -
v_call: TRBV5-1
j_call: TRBJ2-1
cdr3_nt: TGCGCCAGCAGCTTGGTCACTAGCGGGAGAGTGAATGAGCAGTTCTTC
cdr3_aa: CASSLVTSGRVNEQFF

d_call: TRBD1
clone_size: once
v_call: TRBV28
j_call: TRBJ1-2
cdr3_nt: TGTGCCAGCAGTTTTACAGGGGGCTCGGCGGGCTACACCTTC
cdr3_aa: CASSFTGGSAGYTF

d_call: TRBD1
clone_size: -
v_call: TRBV6-6
j_call: TRBJ2-7
cdr3_nt: TGTGCCAGCACCCCGGGACAGGGGGTGGGCTACGAGCAGTACTTC
cdr3_aa: CASTPGQGVGYEQYF

d_call: -
clone_size: -
v_call: TRBV28
j_call: TRBJ1-2
cdr3_nt: TGTGCCAGCAGTTTATGGGTAGCGGCTTCAGGGGGCTACACCTTC
cdr3_aa: CASSLWVAASGGYTF

d_call: -
clone_size: -
v_call: TRBV28
j_call: TRBJ1-4
cdr3_nt: TGTGCCAGCAGTTTTGGGGGGGACCGAAATGAAAAACTGTTTTTT
cdr3_aa: CASSFGGDRNEKLFF

d_call: -
clone_size: -
v_call: TRBV3-1/TRBV3-2
j_call: TRBJ2-1
cdr3_nt: TGTGCCAGCAGCCAGGGGAGGAAAGGCTACAATGAGCAGTTCTTC
cdr3_aa: CASSQGRKGYNEQFF

d_call: -
clone_size: -
v_call: TRBV5-1
j_call: TRBJ2-5
cdr3_nt: TGCGCCAGCAGCTTGCGGGGGGCAGAGACCCAGTACTTC
cdr3_aa: CASSLRGAETQYF

d_call: -
clone_size: -
v_call: TRBV28
j_call: TRBJ1-1
cdr3_nt: TGTGCCACCCTAACAGACCGGGGCACTGAAGCTTTCTTT
cdr3_aa: CATLTDRGTEAFF

d_call: TRBD1
clone_size: -
v_call: TRBV25-1
j_call: TRBJ1-1
cdr3_nt: TGTGCCAGCAGTGGTGACAGGGGCCGGAGCACTGAAGCTTTCTTT
cdr3_aa: CASSGDRGRSTEAFF

d_call: -
clone_size: once
v_call: TRBV2
j_call: TRBJ2-1
cdr3_nt: TGTGCCAGCAGTCCACAGTCCTACAATGAGCAGTTCTTC
cdr3_aa: CASSPQSYNEQFF

d_call: -
clone_size: -
v_call: TRBV7-2
j_call: TRBJ2-1
cdr3_nt: TGTGCCAGCAGCTTCTTCTCGGCGGGGCGGGGCTATGAGCAGTTCTTC
cdr3_aa: CASSFFSAGRGYEQFF

d_call: TRBD1
clone_size: -
v_call: TRBV6-1
j_call: TRBJ2-2
cdr3_nt: TGTGCCAGCAGTGAAAACTTTATTGCAGGGGACAGGGGGTTCGGCACCGGGGAGCTGTTTTTT
cdr3_aa: CASSENFIAGDRGFGTGELFF

d_call: TRBD1
clone_size: -
v_call: TRBV13
j_call: TRBJ1-1
cdr3_nt: TGTGCCAGCAGCTTTCAGACAGGGGCGATGAACACTGAAGCTTTCTTT
cdr3_aa: CASSFQTGAMNTEAFF

d_call: -
clone_size: -
v_call: TRBV2
j_call: TRBJ1-4
cdr3_nt: TGTGCCAGCAGGGGCAGCCAGCCGTCGTTGAATGAAAAACTGTTTTTT
cdr3_aa: CASRGSQPSLNEKLFF

d_call: -
clone_size: -
v_call: TRBV5-1
j_call: TRBJ2-5
cdr3_nt: TGCGCCAGCAGCTGGGGCGCGGGGGCCCAAGAGACCCAGTACTTC
cdr3_aa: CASSWGAGAQETQYF

d_call: -
clone_size: few
v_call: TRBV28
j_call: TRBJ1-2
cdr3_nt: TGTGCCAGCCGTGAGTCCCGGGGAGGCTATGGCTACACCTTC
cdr3_aa: CASRESRGGYGYTF

d_call: TRBD2
clone_size: -
v_call: TRBV7-9
j_call: TRBJ2-7
cdr3_nt: TGTGCCAGCGTAGAACTAGCGGGCCTCTCCGGGATCTACGAGCAGTACTTC
cdr3_aa: CASVELAGLSGIYEQYF